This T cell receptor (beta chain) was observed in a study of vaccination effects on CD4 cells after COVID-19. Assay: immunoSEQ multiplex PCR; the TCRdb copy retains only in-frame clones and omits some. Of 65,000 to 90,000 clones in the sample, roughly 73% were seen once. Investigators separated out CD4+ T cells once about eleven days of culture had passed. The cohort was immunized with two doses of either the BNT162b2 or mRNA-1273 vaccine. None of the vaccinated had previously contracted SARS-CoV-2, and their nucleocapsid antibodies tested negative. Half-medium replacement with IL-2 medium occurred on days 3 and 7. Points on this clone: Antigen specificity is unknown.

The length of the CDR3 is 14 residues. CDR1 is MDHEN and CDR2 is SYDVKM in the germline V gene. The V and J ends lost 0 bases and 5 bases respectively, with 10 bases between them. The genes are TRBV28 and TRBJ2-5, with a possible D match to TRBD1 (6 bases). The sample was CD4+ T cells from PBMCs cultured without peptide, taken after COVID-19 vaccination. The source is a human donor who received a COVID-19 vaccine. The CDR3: CASSLWGARETQYF. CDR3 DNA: TGTGCCAGCAGTTTATGGGGGGCGCGGGAGACCCAGTACTTC.